This T cell receptor (beta chain) was recovered during a study of CD8 T cells in ankylosing spondylitis. By quantitative 5'-RACE with molecular barcodes, the TCR beta libraries were made. A single record per CDR3 protein comes from TCRdb applying MiXCR to the 5' RACE reads. Of roughly 150,000 distinct CDR3 sequences in the sample, roughly a third were seen once. Study-wide findings and caveats: Made up of several highly homologous variants, a TCR beta motif appeared characteristic of ankylosing spondylitis blood.

This clonotype showed up just a few times. Its antigen is still unknown. The TCR sequence derives from a male donor with ankylosing spondylitis. Sequenced material: synovial fluid, either unsorted or a sorted T cell fraction (not recorded which).

CDR3 DNA sequence: TGTGCCAGCACTCGAACGAGGGGGGATACGCAGTATTTT. Its protein product is CASTRTRGDTQYF. The chain joins TRBV28 to TRBJ2-3; a possible D gene is TRBD1 (6 bases). The CDR3 loop spans 13 amino acids. V lost 7 bases and J lost 6, with 14 bases in between. The germline V gene encodes CDR1 MDHEN and CDR2 SYDVKM.